This record concerns one T cell receptor beta chain sequence. Its antigen is unknown. Cells were stimulated nonspecifically with anti-CD3/anti-CD28 magnetic beads. Responding CD4+ T cells were sorted by upregulation of both CD40 ligand and CD69. Donors had CD4+ T cell counts above 400 cells/uL and were CMV-seropositive. The sample comes from a study of persistence of HIV-infected CD4 T cells. The immunoSEQ assay was version 4, run in survey mode. Method: immunoSEQ multiplex PCR; TCRdb's copy keeps in-frame clones and lacks some. The sample lists tens of thousands of clones, around 90% occurring once. This TCR was sampled from an adult woman with HIV who was CMV-seropositive. The starting material was CD4+ T cells sorted from PBMCs after approximately 19-hour stimulation, obtained from a patient who received antiretroviral therapy.

The CDR3 region is CASSLGTGQEQPQHF. DNA of the CDR3: TGCGCCAGCAGCCTTGGGACAGGGCAGGAGCAGCCCCAGCATTTT. This chain connects TRBV5-1 to TRBJ1-5, with TRBD1 matching over 9 bases. V lost 4 bases to trimming and J lost 7 bases; unmatched junction nucleotides: 9. Germline CDR1 is SGHRS and CDR2 is YFSETQ. The CDR3 spans 15 residues.